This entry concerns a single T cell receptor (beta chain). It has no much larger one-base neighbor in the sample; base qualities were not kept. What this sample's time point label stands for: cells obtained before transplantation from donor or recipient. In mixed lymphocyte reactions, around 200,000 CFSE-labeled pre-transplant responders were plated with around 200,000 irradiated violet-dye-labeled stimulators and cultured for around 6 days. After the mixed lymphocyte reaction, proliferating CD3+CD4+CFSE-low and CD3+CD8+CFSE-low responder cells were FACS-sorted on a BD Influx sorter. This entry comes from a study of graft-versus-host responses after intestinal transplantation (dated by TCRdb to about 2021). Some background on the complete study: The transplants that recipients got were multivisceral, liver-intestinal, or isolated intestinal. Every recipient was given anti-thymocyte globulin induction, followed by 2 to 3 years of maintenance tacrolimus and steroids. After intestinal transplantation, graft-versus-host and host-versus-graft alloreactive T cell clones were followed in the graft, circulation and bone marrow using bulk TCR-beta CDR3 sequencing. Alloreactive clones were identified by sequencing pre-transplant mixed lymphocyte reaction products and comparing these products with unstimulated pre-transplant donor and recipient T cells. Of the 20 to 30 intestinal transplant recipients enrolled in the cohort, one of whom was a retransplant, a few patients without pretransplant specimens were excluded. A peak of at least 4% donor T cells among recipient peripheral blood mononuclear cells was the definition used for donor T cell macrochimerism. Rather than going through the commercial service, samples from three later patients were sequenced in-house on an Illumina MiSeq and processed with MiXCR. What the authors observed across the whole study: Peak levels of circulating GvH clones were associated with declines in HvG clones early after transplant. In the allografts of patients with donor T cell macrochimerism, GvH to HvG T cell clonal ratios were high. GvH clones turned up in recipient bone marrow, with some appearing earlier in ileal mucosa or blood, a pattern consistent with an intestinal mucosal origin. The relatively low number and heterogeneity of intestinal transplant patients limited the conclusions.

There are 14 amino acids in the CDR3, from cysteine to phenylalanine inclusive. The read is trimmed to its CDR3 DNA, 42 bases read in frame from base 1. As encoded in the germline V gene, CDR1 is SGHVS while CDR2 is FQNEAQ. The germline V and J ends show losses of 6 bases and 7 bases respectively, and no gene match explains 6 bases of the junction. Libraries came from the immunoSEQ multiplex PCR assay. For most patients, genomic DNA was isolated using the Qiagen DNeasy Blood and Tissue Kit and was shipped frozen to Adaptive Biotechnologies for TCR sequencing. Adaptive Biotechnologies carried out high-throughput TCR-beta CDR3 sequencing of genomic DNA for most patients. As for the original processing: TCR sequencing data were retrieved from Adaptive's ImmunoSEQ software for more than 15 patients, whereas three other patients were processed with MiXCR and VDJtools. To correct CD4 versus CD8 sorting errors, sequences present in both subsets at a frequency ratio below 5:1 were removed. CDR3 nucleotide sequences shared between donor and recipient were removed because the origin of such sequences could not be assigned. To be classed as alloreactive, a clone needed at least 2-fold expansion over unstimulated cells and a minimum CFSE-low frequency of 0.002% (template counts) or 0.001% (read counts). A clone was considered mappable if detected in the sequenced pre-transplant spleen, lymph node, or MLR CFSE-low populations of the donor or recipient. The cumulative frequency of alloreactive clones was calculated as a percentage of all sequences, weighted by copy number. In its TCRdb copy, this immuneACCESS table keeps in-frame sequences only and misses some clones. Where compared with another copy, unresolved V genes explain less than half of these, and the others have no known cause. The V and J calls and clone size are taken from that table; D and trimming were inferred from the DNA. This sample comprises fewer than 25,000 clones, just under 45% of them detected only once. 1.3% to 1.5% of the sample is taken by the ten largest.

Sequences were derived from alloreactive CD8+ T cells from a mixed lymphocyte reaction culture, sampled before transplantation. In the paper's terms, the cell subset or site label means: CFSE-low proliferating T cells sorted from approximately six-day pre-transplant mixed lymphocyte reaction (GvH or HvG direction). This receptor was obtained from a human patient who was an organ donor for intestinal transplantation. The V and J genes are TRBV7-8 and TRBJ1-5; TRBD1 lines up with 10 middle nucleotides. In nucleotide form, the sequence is TGTGCCAGCAGTACCGGGACAGGGGAACAGCCCCAGCATTTT. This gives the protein CASSTGTGEQPQHF.